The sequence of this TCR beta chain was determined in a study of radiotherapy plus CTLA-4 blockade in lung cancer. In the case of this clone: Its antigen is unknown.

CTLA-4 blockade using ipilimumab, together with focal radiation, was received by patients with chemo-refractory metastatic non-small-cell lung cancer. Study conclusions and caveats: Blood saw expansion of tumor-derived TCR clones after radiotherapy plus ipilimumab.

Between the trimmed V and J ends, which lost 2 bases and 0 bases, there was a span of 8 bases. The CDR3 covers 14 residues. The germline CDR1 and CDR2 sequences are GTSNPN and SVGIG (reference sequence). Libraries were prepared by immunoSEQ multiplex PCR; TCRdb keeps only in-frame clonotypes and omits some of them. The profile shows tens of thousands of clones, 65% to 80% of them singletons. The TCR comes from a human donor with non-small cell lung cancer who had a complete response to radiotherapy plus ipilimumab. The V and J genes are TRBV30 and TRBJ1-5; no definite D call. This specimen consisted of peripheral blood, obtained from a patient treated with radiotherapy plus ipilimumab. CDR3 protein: CAWSSLNSNQPQHF. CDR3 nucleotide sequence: TGTGCCTGGAGTAGCTTGAATAGCAATCAGCCCCAGCATTTT.